This T cell receptor (beta chain) was profiled in a study of CD8+ T cells in alopecia areata. Background on the study: A 6-month period off drug followed tofacitinib, which lasted 6 to 18 months. Study observations and caveats: Mice gave a clearer picture of TCR sharing than patients did, possibly for HLA-related reasons.

CDR3 length: 15 residues. J gave up 2 bases and V 4 bases, and 4 bases lay outside the gene matches. Germline-derived CDR1 and CDR2 are MGHDK and SYGVNS. Investigators isolated RNA and reverse transcribed it into cDNA to act as the sequencing template. TCRdb's table, derived via immunoSEQ multiplex PCR, lists solely in-frame clones and lacks some. In the table there are 120,000 or so clones, 60% to 65% of which are singletons. Documented treatment: oral pan-JAK inhibitor, 5-10 mg twice daily. Worth noting for this clone: As yet, its antigen is unknown.

Sequenced material: CD4+ T cells sorted from blood, taken at week 4, from a patient treated with tofacitinib. The clonotype comes from a human donor with alopecia areata. The chain couples TRBV25-1 to TRBJ2-1; 8 nucleotides align to TRBD1. The CDR3 nucleotides read TGTGCCAGCAGTGTCATGACAGGGGCCTACAATGAGCAGTTCTTC. This translates into CASSVMTGAYNEQFF. Together with reference TRBV25-1 and TRBJ2-1, the CDR3 gives the full variable domain: EADIYQTPRYLVIGTGKKITLECSQTMGHDKMYWYQQDPGMELHLIHYSYGVNSTEKGDLSSESTVSRIRTEHFPLTLESARPSHTSQYLCASSVMTGAYNEQFFGPGTRLTVL.